This T cell receptor beta chain was sequenced for a study of tumor and adjacent non-tumor tissue in lung cancer. The study's findings and limits: Shorter survival was associated with higher TCR diversity in tumors.

This CDR3 region has 13 residues. V lost 4 bases to trimming and J lost 2 bases; unmatched junction nucleotides: 2. From germline, CDR1 is SGHDT and CDR2 YYEEEE. This clonotype was picked up a small number of times. Its antigen is undetermined. RNA was extracted from bulk tissue without any cell sorting. The normal lung tissue was taken more than 3 cm from the tumor edge. A modified ARM-PCR protocol with three rounds of nested PCR amplified TCRbeta. A single record per CDR3 protein comes from TCRdb applying MiXCR to the multiplex PCR reads. The repertoire has 60,000 to 90,000 distinct CDR3 sequences, roughly 70% of them found once; the top ten carry around 30%.

This TCR derives from a woman in her forties or fifties with non-small cell lung cancer. The chain has TRBV5-6 and TRBJ2-5; 7 bases are shared with TRBD1. The specimen sequenced was distant non-tumor lung tissue. The CDR3 bases are TGTGCCAGCAGCATGGACAGGCAAGAGACCCAGTACTTC. This sequence encodes CASSMDRQETQYF.